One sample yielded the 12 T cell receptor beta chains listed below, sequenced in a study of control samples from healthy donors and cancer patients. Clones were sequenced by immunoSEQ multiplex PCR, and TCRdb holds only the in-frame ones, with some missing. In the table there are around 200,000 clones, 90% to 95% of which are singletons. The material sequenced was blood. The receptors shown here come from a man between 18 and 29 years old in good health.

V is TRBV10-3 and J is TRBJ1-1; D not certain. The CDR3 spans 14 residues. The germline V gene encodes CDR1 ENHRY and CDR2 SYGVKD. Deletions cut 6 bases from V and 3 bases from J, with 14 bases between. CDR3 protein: CAISPSFRDTEAFF. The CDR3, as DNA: TGTGCCATCAGCCCTTCTTTCCGGGACACTGAAGCTTTCTTT.

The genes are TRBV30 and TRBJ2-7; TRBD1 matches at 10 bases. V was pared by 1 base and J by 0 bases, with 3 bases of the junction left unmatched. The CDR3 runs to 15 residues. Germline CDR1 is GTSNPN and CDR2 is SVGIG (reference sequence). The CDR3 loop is CAWSAGQGISYEQYF. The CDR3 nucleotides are TGTGCCTGGAGTGCGGGACAGGGGATCTCCTACGAGCAGTACTTC.

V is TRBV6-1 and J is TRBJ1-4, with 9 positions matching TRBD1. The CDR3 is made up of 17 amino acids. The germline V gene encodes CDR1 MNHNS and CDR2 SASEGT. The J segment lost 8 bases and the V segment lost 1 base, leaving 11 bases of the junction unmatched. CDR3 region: CASSEGGQGILKEKLFF. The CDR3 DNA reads TGTGCCAGCAGTGAAGGGGGACAGGGTATACTTAAGGAAAAACTGTTTTTT.

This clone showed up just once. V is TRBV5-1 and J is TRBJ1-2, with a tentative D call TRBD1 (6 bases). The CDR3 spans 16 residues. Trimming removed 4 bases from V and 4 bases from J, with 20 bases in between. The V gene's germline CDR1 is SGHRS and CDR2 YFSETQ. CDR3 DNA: TGCGCCAGCAGCCCGGGTGGGACACTATGGGGCTATGGCTACACCTTC. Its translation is CASSPGGTLWGYGYTF.

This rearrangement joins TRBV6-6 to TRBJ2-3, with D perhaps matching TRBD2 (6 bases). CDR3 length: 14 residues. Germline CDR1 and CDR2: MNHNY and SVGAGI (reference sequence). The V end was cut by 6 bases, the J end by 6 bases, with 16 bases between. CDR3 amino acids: CASRQSGSSDTQYF. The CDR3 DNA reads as TGTGCCAGCAGACAATCCGGGAGCTCGGATACGCAGTATTTT.

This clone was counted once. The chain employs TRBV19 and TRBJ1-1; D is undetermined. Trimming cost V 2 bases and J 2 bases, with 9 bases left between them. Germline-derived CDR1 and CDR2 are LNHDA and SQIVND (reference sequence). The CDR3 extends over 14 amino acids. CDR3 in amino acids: CASSITGRNTEAFF. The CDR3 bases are TGTGCCAGTAGTATAACCGGGAGAAACACTGAAGCTTTCTTT.

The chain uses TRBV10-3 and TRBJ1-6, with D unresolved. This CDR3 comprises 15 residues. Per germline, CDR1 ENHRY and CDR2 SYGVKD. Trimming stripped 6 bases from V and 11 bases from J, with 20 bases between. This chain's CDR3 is CAISPDSLPMPPLHF. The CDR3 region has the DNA TGTGCCATCAGCCCGGACTCCCTTCCTATGCCACCCCTCCACTTT.

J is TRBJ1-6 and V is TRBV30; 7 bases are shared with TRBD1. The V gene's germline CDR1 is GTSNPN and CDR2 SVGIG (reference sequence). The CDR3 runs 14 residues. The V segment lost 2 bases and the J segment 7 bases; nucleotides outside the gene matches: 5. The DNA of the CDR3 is TGTGCCTGGAGTAGGGGGCTGCGGAATTCACCCCTCCACTTT. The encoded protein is CAWSRGLRNSPLHF.

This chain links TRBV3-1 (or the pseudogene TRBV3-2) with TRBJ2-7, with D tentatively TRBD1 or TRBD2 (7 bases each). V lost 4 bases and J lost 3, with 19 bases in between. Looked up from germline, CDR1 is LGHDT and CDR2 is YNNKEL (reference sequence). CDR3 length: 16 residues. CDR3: CASSPSGRGGGYEQYF. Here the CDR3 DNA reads TGTGCCAGCAGCCCCTCAGGCAGGGGGGGCGGCTACGAGCAGTACTTC.

Here the CDR3 DNA reads TGCGCCAGCAGCCTCCAGGACAGTGGAGATGAAAAACTGTTTTTT. This translates into CASSLQDSGDEKLFF. J is TRBJ1-4 and V is TRBV5-1; TRBD1 might be the D (6 bases). In germline, CDR1 is SGHRS, CDR2 YFSETQ. Trimming took off 4 bases at V and 6 bases at J, with 16 bases between the two ends. CDR3 length: 15 residues.

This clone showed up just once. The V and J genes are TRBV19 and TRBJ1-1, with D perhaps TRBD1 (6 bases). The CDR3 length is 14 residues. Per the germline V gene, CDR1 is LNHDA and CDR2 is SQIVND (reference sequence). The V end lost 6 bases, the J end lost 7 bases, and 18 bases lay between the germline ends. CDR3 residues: CASSPFWDTDEAFF. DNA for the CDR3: TGTGCCAGTAGCCCCTTTTGGGACACCGATGAAGCTTTCTTT.

DNA for the CDR3: TGTGCCACCTCAGGAGGGGGAGATACGCAGTATTTT. Amino acids: CATSGGGDTQYF. J is TRBJ2-3 and V is TRBV24-1; D tentatively reads TRBD1 or TRBD2 (6 bases each). CDR3 length: 12 residues. Trimming shortened V by 9 bases and J by 5 bases, and 11 bases separated the two germline ends. The V gene's germline CDR1 is KGHDR and CDR2 SFDVKD.